The next 6 T cell receptor beta chains were all read from a single sample in a study of identical twins. From the 5' RACE reads, TCRdb called clonotypes with MiXCR, one entry per CDR3 protein. Found here are hundreds of thousands of distinct CDR3 sequences, about 18% of them singletons; the top ten hold around 13%. The same sample was also studied in work on T cells expressing NK-cell markers.

Sequenced sample: PBMCs. The receptors here all came from a woman between 18 and 30 years old in good health.

This clonotype was seen only a few times. The gene calls are TRBV20-1 and TRBJ1-2; D is undetermined. Trimming shortened V by 0 bases and J by 4 bases, and 6 bases separated the two germline ends. This CDR3 comprises 12 residues. In germline, CDR1 is DFQATT, CDR2 SNEGSKA (reference sequence). CDR3 nucleotides: TGCAGTGCTAGAGAGGACGGCTATGGCTACACCTTC. It translates to CSAREDGYGYTF.

CDR3 DNA sequence: TGTGCCATCAGTGTCATCAGGGGGCCTTTCTACGAGCAGTACTTC. Translated, it gives CAISVIRGPFYEQYF. The chain combines TRBV10-3 with TRBJ2-7, with 8 nucleotides matching TRBD1. Germline loops: CDR1 ENHRY, CDR2 SYGVKD. Unmatched junction bases numbered 8, after V lost 4 bases and J lost 3 bases. This CDR3 is built from 15 residues.

The genes are TRBV27 and TRBJ1-6; TRBD1 is a possible D gene (5 bases). This CDR3 spans 16 amino acids. Germline V lookup: CDR1 MNHEY, CDR2 SMNVEV (reference sequence). The V end was cut by 6 bases, the J end by 9 bases, with 21 bases between. DNA of the CDR3: TGTGCCAGCAGGAGTTTCAGGGTAACGTCTAGTTCACCCCTCCACTTT. It is translated as CASRSFRVTSSSPLHF.

This clonotype was detected a few times. The chain employs TRBV12-3 or TRBV12-4 and TRBJ2-7, with 10 bases identical to TRBD1. The CDR3 consists of 13 residues. V lost 6 bases and J lost 6; bases outside the gene matches: 5. The CDR3 DNA is TGTGCCAGCAGAATCCGGGACAGGGGCGAGCAGTACTTC. It encodes CASRIRDRGEQYF.

This clonotype was seen at least ten times. The J gene is TRBJ2-7, the V gene TRBV5-1, with a weak D call TRBD2 (6 bases). Germline CDR1 SGHRS, CDR2 YFSETQ. V was shortened by 4 bases and J by 0 bases, with 8 bases between the two germline ends. The length of the CDR3 is 13 residues. CDR3 coding DNA: TGCGCCAGCAGCCGCGGGGACTCCTACGAGCAGTACTTC. It yields the protein CASSRGDSYEQYF.

This clonotype was detected a few times. This chain uses TRBV5-1 with TRBJ2-3; TRBD1 or TRBD2 may be the D gene (5 bases each). V gave up 1 base and J gave up 4 bases, with 10 bases separating them. CDR1 and CDR2 from the germline V gene are SGHRS and YFSETQ. CDR3 length: 14 residues. CDR3 sequence: CASSLQEGSDTQYF. CDR3 in DNA: TGCGCCAGCAGCTTGCAAGAGGGGTCAGATACGCAGTATTTT.